This TCR beta chain comes out of a study of regulatory T cells in long-lasting Graves disease. Study outcomes and limitations: Comparison showed that persistent patients shared more public clonotypes (about 2,700) than new patients (roughly 1,000).

As for time point: persistent/refractory GD, antithyroid drugs over 5 years with positive TRAb. Making the TCR library involved RNA that had been extracted from PBMCs. EDTA tubes collected roughly 10 milliliters of peripheral blood. In germline, CDR1 is DFQATT, CDR2 SNEGSKA (reference sequence). The CDR3 is made up of 14 amino acids. V dropped 5 bases and J dropped 1 base, with 14 bases sitting between them. For this clonotype: Its antigen remains unknown. A read error may be the cause here, since a much bigger clone is one base away.

Sequencing libraries for TCR beta were prepared with iRepertoire HTBI primers and Arm-PCR of CDR3 regions. TCRdb redid the calling of the multiplex PCR reads with MiXCR, one entry per CDR3 protein. The sample shows 400,000 to 500,000 distinct CDR3 sequences, about a fifth of them seen only once. The origin of this receptor is a female donor with Graves disease. The sequencing here drew on peripheral blood mononuclear cells (PBMCs), taken when the disease was refractory, from a patient treated with antithyroid drugs. This chain uses TRBV20-1 with TRBJ1-2; no clear D gene. This chain's CDR3 is CSAGAYNDNYGYTF. DNA for the CDR3: TGCAGTGCTGGAGCTTATAACGATAACTATGGCTACACCTTC.